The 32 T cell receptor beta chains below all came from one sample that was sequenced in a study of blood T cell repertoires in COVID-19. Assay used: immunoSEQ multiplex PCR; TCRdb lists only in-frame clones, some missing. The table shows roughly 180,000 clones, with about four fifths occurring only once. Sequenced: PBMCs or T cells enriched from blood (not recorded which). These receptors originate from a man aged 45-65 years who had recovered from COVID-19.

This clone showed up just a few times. In DNA form, the CDR3 reads TGTGCCACAGAGGGTTTGAACTATGGCTACACCTTC. This gives the protein CATEGLNYGYTF. The chain joins TRBV28 to TRBJ1-2; no reliable D call. V was shortened by 10 bases and J by 2 bases, with 11 bases between the two germline ends. CDR3 length: 12 residues. CDR1 is MDHEN and CDR2 is SYDVKM in the germline V gene.

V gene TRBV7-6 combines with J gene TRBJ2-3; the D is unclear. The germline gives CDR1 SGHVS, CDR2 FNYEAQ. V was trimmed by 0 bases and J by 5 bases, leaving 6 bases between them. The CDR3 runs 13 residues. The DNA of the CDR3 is TGTGCCAGCAGCTTAGCGACGGGAGATACGCAGTATTTT. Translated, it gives CASSLATGDTQYF.

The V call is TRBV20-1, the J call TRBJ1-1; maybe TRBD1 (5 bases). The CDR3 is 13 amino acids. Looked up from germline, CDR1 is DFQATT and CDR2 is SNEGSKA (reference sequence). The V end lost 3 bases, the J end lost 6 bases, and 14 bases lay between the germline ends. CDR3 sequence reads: CSASPDTKSEAFF. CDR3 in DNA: TGCAGTGCTAGTCCGGACACAAAATCTGAAGCTTTCTTT.

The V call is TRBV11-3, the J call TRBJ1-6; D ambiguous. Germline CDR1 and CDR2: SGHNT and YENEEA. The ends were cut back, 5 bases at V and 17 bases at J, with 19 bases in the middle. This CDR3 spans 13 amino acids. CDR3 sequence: CASSAYPSGEVHF. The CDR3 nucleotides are TGTGCCAGCAGCGCCTACCCTTCCGGGGAGGTCCACTTT.

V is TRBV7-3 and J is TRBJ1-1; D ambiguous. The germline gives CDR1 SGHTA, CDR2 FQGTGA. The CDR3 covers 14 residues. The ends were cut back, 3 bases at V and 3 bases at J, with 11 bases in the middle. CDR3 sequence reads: CASSFSPGDTEAFF. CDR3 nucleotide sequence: TGTGCCAGCAGCTTCTCGCCGGGTGACACTGAAGCTTTCTTT.

In DNA form, the CDR3 reads TGTGCCAGCAGCCCCTGGGGAGATGACACAGATACGCAGTATTTT. Its translation is CASSPWGDDTDTQYF. The chain links TRBV5-5 to TRBJ2-3; D may be TRBD2 (5 bases). The CDR3 spans 15 residues. Germline CDR1 reads SGHKS; CDR2 reads YYEKEE (reference sequence). Trimming left V 4 bases short and J 2 bases short, with 14 bases between.

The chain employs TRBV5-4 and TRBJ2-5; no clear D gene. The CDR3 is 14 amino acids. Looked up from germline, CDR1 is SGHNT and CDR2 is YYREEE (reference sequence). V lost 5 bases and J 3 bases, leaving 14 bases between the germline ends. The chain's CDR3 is CASSFDIRKETQYF. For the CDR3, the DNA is TGTGCCAGCAGTTTTGATATCAGGAAAGAGACCCAGTACTTC.

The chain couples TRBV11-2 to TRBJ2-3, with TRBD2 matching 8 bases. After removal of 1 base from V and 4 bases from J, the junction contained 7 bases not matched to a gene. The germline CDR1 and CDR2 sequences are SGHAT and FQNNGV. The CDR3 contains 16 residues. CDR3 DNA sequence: TGTGCCAGCAGCTTAGGATCCGGGAGGGCTTCAGATACGCAGTATTTT. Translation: CASSLGSGRASDTQYF.

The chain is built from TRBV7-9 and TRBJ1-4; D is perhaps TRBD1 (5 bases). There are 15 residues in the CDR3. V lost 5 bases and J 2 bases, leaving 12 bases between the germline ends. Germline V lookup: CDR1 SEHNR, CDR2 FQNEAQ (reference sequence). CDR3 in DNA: TGTGCCAGCAGCCTCAGGGAGGGTACTAATGAAAAACTGTTTTTT. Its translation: CASSLREGTNEKLFF.

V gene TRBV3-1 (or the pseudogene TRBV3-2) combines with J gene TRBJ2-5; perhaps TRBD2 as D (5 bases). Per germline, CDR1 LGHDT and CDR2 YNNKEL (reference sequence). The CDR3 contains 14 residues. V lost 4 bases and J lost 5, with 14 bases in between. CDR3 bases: TGTGCCAGCAGCCGGGAGAGGGTTGGCGAGACCCAGTACTTC. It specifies CASSRERVGETQYF.

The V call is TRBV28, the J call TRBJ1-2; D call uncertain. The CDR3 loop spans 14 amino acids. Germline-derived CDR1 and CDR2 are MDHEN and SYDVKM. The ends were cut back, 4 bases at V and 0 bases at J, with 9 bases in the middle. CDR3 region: CASSSQQANYGYTF. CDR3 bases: TGTGCCAGCAGTTCTCAACAAGCTAACTATGGCTACACCTTC.

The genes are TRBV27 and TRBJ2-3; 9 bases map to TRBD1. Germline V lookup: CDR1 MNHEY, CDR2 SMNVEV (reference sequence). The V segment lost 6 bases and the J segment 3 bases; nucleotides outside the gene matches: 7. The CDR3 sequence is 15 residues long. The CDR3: CASRRPGQGTDTQYF. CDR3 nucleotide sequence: TGTGCCAGCAGACGGCCGGGACAGGGAACAGATACGCAGTATTTT.

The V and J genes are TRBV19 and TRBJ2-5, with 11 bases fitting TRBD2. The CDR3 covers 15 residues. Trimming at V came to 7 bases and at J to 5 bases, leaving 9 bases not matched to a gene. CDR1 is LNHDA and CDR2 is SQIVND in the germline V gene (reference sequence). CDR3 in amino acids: CASKTSGVSWETQYF. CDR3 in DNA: TGTGCCAGTAAGACTAGCGGGGTATCATGGGAGACCCAGTACTTC.

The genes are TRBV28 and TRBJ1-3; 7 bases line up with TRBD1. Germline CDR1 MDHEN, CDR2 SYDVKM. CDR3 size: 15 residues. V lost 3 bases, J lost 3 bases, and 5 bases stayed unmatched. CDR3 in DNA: TGTGCCAGCAGTTTGGCAGGGGGGCTTGGAAACACCATATATTTT. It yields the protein CASSLAGGLGNTIYF.

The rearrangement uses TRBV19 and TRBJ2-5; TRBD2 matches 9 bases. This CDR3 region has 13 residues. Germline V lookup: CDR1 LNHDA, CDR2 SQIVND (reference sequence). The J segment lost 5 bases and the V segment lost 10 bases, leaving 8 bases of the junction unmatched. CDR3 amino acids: CATTGTSRETQYF. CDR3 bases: TGTGCCACTACCGGGACTAGCAGGGAGACCCAGTACTTC.

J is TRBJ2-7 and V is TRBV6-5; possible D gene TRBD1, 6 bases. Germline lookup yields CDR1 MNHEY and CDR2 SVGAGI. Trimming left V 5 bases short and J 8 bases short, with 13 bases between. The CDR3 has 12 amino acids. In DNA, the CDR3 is TGTGCCAGCAGTCTGACCCGGGACAAGCAGTACTTC. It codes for CASSLTRDKQYF.

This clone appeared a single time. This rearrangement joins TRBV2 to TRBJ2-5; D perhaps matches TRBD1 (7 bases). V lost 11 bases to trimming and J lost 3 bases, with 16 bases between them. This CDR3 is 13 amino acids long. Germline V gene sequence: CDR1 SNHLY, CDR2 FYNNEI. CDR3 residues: CAGTGDSKETQYF. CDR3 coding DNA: TGTGCCGGGACTGGGGACAGCAAAGAGACCCAGTACTTC.

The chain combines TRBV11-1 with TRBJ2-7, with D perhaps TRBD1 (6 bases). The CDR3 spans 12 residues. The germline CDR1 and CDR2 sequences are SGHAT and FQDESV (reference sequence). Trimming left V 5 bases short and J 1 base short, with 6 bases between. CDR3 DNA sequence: TGTGCCAGCAGCGGACAGTCCTACGAGCAGTACTTC. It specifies CASSGQSYEQYF.

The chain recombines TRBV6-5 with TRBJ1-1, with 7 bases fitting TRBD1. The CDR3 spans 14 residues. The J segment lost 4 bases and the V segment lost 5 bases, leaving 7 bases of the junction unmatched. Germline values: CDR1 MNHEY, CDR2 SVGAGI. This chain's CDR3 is CASSPLTGSTEAFF. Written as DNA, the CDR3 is TGTGCCAGCAGTCCTCTGACAGGGAGCACTGAAGCTTTCTTT.

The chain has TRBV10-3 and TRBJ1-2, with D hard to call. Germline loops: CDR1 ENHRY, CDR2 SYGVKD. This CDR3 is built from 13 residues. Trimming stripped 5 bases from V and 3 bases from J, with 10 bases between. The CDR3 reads CAISPGKYYGYTF. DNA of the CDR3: TGTGCCATCAGTCCGGGGAAGTACTATGGCTACACCTTC.

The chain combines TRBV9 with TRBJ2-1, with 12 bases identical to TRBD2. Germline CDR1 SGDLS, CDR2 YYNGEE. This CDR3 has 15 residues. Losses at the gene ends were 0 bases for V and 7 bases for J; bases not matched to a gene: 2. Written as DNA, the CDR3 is TGTGCCAGCAGCGTAGACACTAGCGGGAGGAATGAGCAGTTCTTC. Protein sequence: CASSVDTSGRNEQFF.

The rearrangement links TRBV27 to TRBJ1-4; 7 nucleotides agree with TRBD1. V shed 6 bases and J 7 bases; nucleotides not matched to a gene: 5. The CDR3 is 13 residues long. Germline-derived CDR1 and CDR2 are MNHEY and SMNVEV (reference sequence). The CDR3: CASSGGDSEKLFF. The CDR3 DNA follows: TGTGCCAGCAGCGGGGGGGACAGTGAAAAACTGTTTTTT.

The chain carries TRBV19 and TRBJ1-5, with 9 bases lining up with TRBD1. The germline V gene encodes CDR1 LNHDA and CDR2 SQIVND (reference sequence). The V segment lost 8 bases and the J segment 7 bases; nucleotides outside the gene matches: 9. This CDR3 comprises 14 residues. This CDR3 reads CASHGDRDKQPQHF. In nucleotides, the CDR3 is TGTGCCAGTCATGGGGACAGGGACAAGCAGCCCCAGCATTTT. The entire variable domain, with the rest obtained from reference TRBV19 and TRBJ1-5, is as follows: DGGITQSPKYLFRKEGQNVTLSCEQNLNHDAMYWYRQDPGQGLRLIYYSQIVNDFQKGDIAEGYSVSREKKESFPLTVTSAQKNPTAFYLCASHGDRDKQPQHFGDGTRLSIL.

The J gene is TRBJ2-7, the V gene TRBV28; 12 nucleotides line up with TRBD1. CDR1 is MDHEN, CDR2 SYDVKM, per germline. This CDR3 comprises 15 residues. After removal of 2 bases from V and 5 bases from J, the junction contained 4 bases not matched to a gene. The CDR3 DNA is TGTGCCAGCAGTTTAAGGGACAGGGGGCGCGACGAGCAGTACTTC. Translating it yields CASSLRDRGRDEQYF.

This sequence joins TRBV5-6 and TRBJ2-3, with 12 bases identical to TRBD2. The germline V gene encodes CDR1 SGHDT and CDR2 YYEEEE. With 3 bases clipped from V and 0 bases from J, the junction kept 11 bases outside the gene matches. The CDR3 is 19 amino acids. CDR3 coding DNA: TGTGCCAGCAGCTCTATCCTAGCGGGGGGGCCGTTCAGCACAGATACGCAGTATTTT. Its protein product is CASSSILAGGPFSTDTQYF.

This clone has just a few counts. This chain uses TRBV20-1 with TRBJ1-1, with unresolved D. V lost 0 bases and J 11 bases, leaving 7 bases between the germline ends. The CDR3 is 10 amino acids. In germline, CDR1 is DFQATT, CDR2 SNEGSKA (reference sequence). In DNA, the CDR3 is TGCAGTGCTAGAGAGTACGAGGCTTTCTTT. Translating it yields CSAREYEAFF.

The CDR3: CASSFHMNTEAFF. The CDR3 DNA is TGTGCCAGCAGTTTTCACATGAACACTGAAGCTTTCTTT. The chain has TRBV12-3 or TRBV12-4 and TRBJ1-1; no clear D. V was trimmed by 3 bases and J by 0 bases, leaving 5 bases between them. The length of the CDR3 is 13 residues.

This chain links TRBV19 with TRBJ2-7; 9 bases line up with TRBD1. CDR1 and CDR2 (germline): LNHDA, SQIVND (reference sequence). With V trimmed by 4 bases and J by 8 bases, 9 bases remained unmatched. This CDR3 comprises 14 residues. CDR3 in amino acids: CASSNPGDRVQQYF. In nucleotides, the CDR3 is TGTGCCAGTAGTAACCCCGGGGACAGGGTCCAGCAGTACTTC.

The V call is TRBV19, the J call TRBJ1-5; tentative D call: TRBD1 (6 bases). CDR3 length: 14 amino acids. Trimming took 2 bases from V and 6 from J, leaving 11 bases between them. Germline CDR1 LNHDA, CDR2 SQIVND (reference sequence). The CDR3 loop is CASSIQGRGQPQHF. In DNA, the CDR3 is TGTGCCAGTAGTATACAGGGGCGCGGTCAGCCCCAGCATTTT.

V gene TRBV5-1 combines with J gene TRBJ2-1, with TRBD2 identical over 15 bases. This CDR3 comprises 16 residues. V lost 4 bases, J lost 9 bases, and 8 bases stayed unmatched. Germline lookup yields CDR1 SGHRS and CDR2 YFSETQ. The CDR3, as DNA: TGCGCCAGCAGCCCGGGGACTAGCGGGGGGCTTAGTGAGCAGTTCTTC. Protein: CASSPGTSGGLSEQFF. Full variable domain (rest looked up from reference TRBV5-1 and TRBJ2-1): KAGVTQTPRYLIKTRGQQVTLSCSPISGHRSVSWYQQTPGQGLQFLFEYFSETQRNKGNFPGRFSGRQFSNSRSEMNVSTLELGDSALYLCASSPGTSGGLSEQFFGPGTRLTVL.

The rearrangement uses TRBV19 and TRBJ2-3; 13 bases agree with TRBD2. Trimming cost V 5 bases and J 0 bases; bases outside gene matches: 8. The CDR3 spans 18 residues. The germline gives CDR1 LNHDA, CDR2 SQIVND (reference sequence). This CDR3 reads CASSAGTSGTQSTDTQYF. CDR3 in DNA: TGTGCCAGTAGTGCCGGGACTAGCGGGACCCAGAGCACAGATACGCAGTATTTT.

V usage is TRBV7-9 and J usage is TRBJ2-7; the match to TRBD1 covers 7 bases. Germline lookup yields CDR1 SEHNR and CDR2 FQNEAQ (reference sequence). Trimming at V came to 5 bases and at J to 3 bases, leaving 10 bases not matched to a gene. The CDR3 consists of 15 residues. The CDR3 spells CASSHEDRPYYEQYF. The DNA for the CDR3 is TGTGCCAGCAGCCATGAGGACAGGCCTTACTACGAGCAGTACTTC.